This T cell receptor (beta chain) came from a study of T cell responses to AZD1222 COVID-19 vaccine. Study in general: Pooling was applied to second doses at about 4 or about 12 weeks.

Per the germline V gene, CDR1 is SNHLY and CDR2 is FYNNEI. This CDR3 region has 12 residues. Measured with immunoSEQ multiplex PCR; TCRdb has only the in-frame clones, and not every one. The sample gives about 86,000 clones, about 72% of which show up once; over 20% is in the top ten. Points from the study as a whole: White British ancestry dominated among donors, who included more females, and clonal diversity was possibly underestimated. Researchers took repertoire samples only after the peak T cell response had come.

For this clone: Its antigen is as yet unknown.

The starting material was peripheral blood, obtained on day 0 of AZD1222 vaccination. V gene TRBV2 combines with J gene TRBJ2-1, with 7 nucleotides matching TRBD1. This clonotype originated in an adult in good health. CDR3 region: CATRDSYNEQFF. The CDR3 nucleotides read TGTGCTACCAGGGACAGCTACAATGAGCAGTTCTTC.